This entry describes one T cell receptor (beta chain). This specimen belongs to a study of T cell responses to AZD1222 COVID-19 vaccine. CDR3 length: 15 residues. Germline V gives CDR1 SGHTA, CDR2 FQGNSA. After removal of 5 bases from V and 0 bases from J, the junction contained 2 bases not matched to a gene. Clones were sequenced by immunoSEQ multiplex PCR, and TCRdb holds only the in-frame ones, with some missing. The repertoire consists of about 130,000 clones, with around 90% occurring once and the leading ten covering 7.5% to 8%. J is TRBJ2-7 and V is TRBV7-2, with 12 bases identical to TRBD2. The TCR originated in an adult in good health. This specimen consisted of peripheral blood, obtained on day 0 of AZD1222 vaccination. This CDR3 reads CASSTTSGGSYEQYF. Written as DNA, the CDR3 is TGTGCCAGCAGCACGACTAGCGGGGGCTCCTACGAGCAGTACTTC.